Sequencing of this TCR beta chain was carried out in a study of blood T cell repertoires in COVID-19. Background on the study: The cDNA or gDNA used as material had been derived from T cells, B-cell-depleted T cells, or PBMCs.

Trimming removed 2 bases from V and 8 bases from J; junction bases left unmatched: 5. Looked up from germline, CDR1 is MNHEY and CDR2 is SMNVEV (reference sequence). CDR3 length: 14 amino acids. TCRdb's table, derived via immunoSEQ multiplex PCR, lists solely in-frame clones and lacks some. The sample contains 150,000 to 200,000 clones, roughly 90% of which appear only once. The clonotype comes from a man aged 55 to 70 with acute or convalescent COVID-19. This chain joins TRBV27 and TRBJ2-1, with TRBD1 identical over 8 bases. The specimen was peripheral blood. The chain's CDR3 is CASSLNRGVDEQFF. The CDR3 coding sequence is TGTGCCAGCAGTTTAAACAGGGGGGTCGATGAGCAGTTCTTC.